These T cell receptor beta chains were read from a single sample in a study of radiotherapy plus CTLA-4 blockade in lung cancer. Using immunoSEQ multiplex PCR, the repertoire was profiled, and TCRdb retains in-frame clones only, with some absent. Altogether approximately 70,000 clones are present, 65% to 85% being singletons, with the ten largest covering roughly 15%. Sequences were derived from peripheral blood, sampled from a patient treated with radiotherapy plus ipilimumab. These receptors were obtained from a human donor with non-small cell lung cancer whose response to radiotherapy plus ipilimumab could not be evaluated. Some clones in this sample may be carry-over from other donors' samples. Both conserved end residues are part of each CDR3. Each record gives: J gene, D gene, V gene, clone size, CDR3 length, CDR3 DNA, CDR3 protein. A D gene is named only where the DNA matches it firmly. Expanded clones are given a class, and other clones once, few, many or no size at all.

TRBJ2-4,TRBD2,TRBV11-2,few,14,TGTGCCAGCAGCTTAGGGGTCGGGGGGGCGGTTCAGTACTTC,CASSLGVGGAVQYF
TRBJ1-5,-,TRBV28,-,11,TGTGCCAGCACGGGAGGAGAGCCCCAGCATTTT,CASTGGEPQHF
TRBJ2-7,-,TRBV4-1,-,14,TGCGCCAGCAGCCAAGACCGCGGGTCCTACGAGCAGTACTTC,CASSQDRGSYEQYF
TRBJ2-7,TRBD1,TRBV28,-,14,TGTGCCAGCAGTTTGCAAGGGGGCATATACGAGCAGTACTTC,CASSLQGGIYEQYF
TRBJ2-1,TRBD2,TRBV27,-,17,TGTGCCAGCAGTTTATCGCCGGGACTAGAGCCGCGGAATGAGCAGTTCTTC,CASSLSPGLEPRNEQFF
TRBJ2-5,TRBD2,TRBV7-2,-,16,TGTGCCAGCAGCTTAGCGGGACTAGCGGGGTTGGAGACCCAGTACTTC,CASSLAGLAGLETQYF
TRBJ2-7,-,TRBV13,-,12,TGTGCCAGCAGCTGGGGGCGGGCCGAGCAGTACTTC,CASSWGRAEQYF
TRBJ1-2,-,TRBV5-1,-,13,TGCGCCAGCAGCTTGAGCACCCCCTATGGCTACACCTTC,CASSLSTPYGYTF
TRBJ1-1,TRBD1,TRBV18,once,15,TGTGCCAGCTCCCCTCAATCCGGACAGGGAACTGAAGCTTTCTTT,CASSPQSGQGTEAFF
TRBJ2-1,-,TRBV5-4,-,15,TGTGCCAGCAGCTTGGACAGGCGTTTCTACAATGAGCAGTTCTTC,CASSLDRRFYNEQFF
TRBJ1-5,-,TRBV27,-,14,TGTGCCAGCAGTTTAGCCAGGCCCAATCAGCCCCAGCATTTT,CASSLARPNQPQHF
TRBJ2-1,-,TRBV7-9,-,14,TGTGCCAGCAGCTTAGCGCGTCTAGTCAATGAGCAGTTCTTC,CASSLARLVNEQFF
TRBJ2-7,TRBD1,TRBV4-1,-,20,TGCGCCAGCAGCCAGAGAAACTGGGACAGGGTTAATCGTAGCTCCTACGAGCAGTACTTC,CASSQRNWDRVNRSSYEQYF
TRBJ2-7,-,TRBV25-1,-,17,TGTGCCAGCAGCGGGGGGCCACGACAGGGGATCTCCTACGAGCAGTACTTC,CASSGGPRQGISYEQYF
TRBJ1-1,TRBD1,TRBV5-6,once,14,TGTGCCAGCAGCTCGACAGGGATGAACACTGAAGCTTTCTTT,CASSSTGMNTEAFF
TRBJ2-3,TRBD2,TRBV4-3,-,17,TGCGCCAGCAGCCAAGATCTACAGCTAGCGGGAACAGATACGCAGTATTTT,CASSQDLQLAGTDTQYF
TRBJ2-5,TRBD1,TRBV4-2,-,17,TGTGCCAGCAGCCAAGTGGGGACGGGACAGGGTAGGGAGACCCAGTACTTC,CASSQVGTGQGRETQYF
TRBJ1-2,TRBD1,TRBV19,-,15,TGTGCCAGTAGTACCCGACAGGGGGCTAACTATGGCTACACCTTC,CASSTRQGANYGYTF
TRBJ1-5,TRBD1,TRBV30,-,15,TGTGCCTGGAAGGAGGGGACAGGGTACGATCAGCCCCAGCATTTT,CAWKEGTGYDQPQHF
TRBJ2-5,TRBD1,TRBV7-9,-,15,TGTGCCAGCAGCTGGGGGACAGACAACCAAGAGACCCAGTACTTC,CASSWGTDNQETQYF
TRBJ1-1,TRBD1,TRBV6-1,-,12,TGTGCCAGCCTTGACAGGGCCACTGAAGCTTTCTTT,CASLDRATEAFF
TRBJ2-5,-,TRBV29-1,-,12,TGCAGCGCGCTGCAGGGAACGGAGACCCAGTACTTC,CSALQGTETQYF
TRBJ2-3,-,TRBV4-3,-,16,TGCGCCAGCAGCCAAGGGGGGGGGCTCCAGGGGGATACGCAGTATTTT,CASSQGGGLQGDTQYF
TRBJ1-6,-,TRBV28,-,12,TGTGGGGCTGCTCTGGATAATTCACCCCTCCACTTT,CGAALDNSPLHF
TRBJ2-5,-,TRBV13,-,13,TGTGCCAGCAGCTTAAGGGGTTTTGAGACCCAGTACTTC,CASSLRGFETQYF
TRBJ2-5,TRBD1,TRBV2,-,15,TGTGCCAGTACCCGGGACAGCACTTTTCTAGAGACCCAGTACTTC,CASTRDSTFLETQYF
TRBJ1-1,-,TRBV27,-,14,TGTGCCAGCAGTATCACAGGGCTGGACACTGAAGCTTTCTTT,CASSITGLDTEAFF
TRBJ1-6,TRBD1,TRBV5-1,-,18,TGCGCCAGCAGCTTGCAAGGACAGGGAGAGGGGTATAATTCACCCCTCCACTTT,CASSLQGQGEGYNSPLHF
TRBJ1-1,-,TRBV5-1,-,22,TGCGCCAGCAGCTTACACTATGGTTGGACAGAGGTCGAACTTCCGCGCAACACTGAAGCTTTCTTT,CASSLHYGWTEVELPRNTEAFF
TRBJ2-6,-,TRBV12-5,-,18,TGTGCTAGTGGTGTACCTTCTGCAGGACAAAGTCGGGCCAACGTCCTGACTTTC,CASGVPSAGQSRANVLTF
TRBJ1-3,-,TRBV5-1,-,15,TGCGCCAGCAGCGCCCAACAGGGCTCTGGAAACACCATATATTTT,CASSAQQGSGNTIYF
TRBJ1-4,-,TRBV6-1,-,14,TGTGCCAGCAGTGAAGCCAGGTCACGGGAAAAACTGTTTTTT,CASSEARSREKLFF
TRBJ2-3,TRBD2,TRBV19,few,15,TGTGCCAGTAGTAAGACTAGCGGGGGCACAGATACGCAGTATTTT,CASSKTSGGTDTQYF
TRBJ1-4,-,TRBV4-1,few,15,TGCGCCAGCAGCCAAGATAGCACACTAAATGAAAAACTGTTTTTT,CASSQDSTLNEKLFF
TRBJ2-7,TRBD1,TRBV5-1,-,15,TGCGCCAGCAGCCGAAACGGACAGGGGAGCTACGAGCAGTACTTC,CASSRNGQGSYEQYF
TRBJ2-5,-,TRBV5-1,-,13,TGCGCCAGCAGCTTGGACAATCAAGAGACCCAGTACTTC,CASSLDNQETQYF
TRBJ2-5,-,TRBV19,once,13,TGTGCCAGTAGCCCCCCCGGTGGAGAGACCCAGTACTTC,CASSPPGGETQYF
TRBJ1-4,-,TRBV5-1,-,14,TGCGCCAGCAGCTTGACAGGGATTAATGAAAAACTGTTTTTT,CASSLTGINEKLFF
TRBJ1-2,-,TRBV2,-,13,TGTGCCAGCAGTGAATGGAAGTCTAGCGGCTACACCTTC,CASSEWKSSGYTF
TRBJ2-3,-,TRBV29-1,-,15,TGCAGCGTTGAAGGAAGGGGCAGGGAGGCAGATACGCAGTATTTT,CSVEGRGREADTQYF
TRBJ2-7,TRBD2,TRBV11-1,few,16,TGTGCCAGCAGCTTAGGTCCAGCGGGGGAGCACTACGAGCAGTACTTC,CASSLGPAGEHYEQYF
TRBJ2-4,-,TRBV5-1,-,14,TGCGCCAGCAGCTCTGGACAGCCTCAAAACATTCAGTACTTC,CASSSGQPQNIQYF
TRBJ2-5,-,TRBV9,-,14,TGTGCCAGCAGCGTCGGGATGATCCAAGAGACCCAGTACTTC,CASSVGMIQETQYF
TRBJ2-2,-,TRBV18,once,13,TGTGCCAGCTCACGGCGGGACACCGGGGAGCTGTTTTTT,CASSRRDTGELFF
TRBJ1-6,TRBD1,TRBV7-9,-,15,TGTGCCAGCAGCTTAGGGGACAGGGGTAATTCACCCCTCCACTTT,CASSLGDRGNSPLHF
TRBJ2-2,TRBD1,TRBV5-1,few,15,TGCGCCAGCAGCCAGGGGACAGGAGGCACCGGGGAGCTGTTTTTT,CASSQGTGGTGELFF
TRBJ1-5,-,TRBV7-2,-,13,TGTGCCAGCAGCAGGCAGGGATTTCAGCCCCAGCATTTT,CASSRQGFQPQHF
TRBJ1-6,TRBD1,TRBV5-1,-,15,TGCGCCAGCAGCGGGACCGGGACAGGGAATTCACCCCTCCACTTT,CASSGTGTGNSPLHF
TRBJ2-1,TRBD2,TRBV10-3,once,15,TGTGCCATCCGGGGGGGGGAGCGGAACTACAATGAGCAGTTCTTC,CAIRGGERNYNEQFF
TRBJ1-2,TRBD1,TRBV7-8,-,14,TGTGCCAGCAGCTTTAAGGACAGGAACTATGGCTACACCTTC,CASSFKDRNYGYTF
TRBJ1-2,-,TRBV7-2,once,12,TGTGCCAGCAGCTTAGTATTAGCTGGCTACACCTTC,CASSLVLAGYTF
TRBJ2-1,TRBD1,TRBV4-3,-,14,TGCGCCAGCAGCCACCGCGACAGGGTGAATGAGCAGTTCTTC,CASSHRDRVNEQFF
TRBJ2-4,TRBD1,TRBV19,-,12,TGTGCCAGCTCGGGACAGGGGAACATTCAGTACTTC,CASSGQGNIQYF
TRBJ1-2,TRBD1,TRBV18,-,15,TGTGCCAGCTCACCCGCCGGGACAGGGAATGATGGCTACACCTTC,CASSPAGTGNDGYTF
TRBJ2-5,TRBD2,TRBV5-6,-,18,TGTGCCAGCAGCTTGGTTGTGACTAGCGGGGGGGCCGAAGAGACCCAGTACTTC,CASSLVVTSGGAEETQYF
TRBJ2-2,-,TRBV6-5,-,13,TGTGCCAGCAGTTACGGAGACGCCGGGGAGCTGTTTTTT,CASSYGDAGELFF
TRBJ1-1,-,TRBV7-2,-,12,TGTGCCAGCACCGTTAGGGCCAGGGGAGCTTTCTTT,CASTVRARGAFF
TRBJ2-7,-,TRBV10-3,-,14,TGTGCCATCAGTGAGATGGGGGCTAGCTACGAGCAGTACTTC,CAISEMGASYEQYF
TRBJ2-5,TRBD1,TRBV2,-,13,TGTGCTGGGGGTACAGGCCTACAGGGGGACCAGTACTTC,CAGGTGLQGDQYF
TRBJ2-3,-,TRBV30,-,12,TGTGCCTGGAGTCCCCCTCCAGATACGCAGTATTTT,CAWSPPPDTQYF